The rows below give T cell receptor beta chains drawn from one sample of a study of spatial heterogeneity in lung cancer. TCRdb used MiXCR to reprocess the 5' RACE reads, holding one entry per CDR3 protein. The sample holds around 27,000 distinct CDR3 sequences; roughly 5.4% are singletons and the top ten take roughly 24%. The sample in question was PBMCs, obtained at follow-up. The source is a female donor with early-stage non-small cell lung cancer. The CDR3 runs from the conserved cysteine through the conserved F or W. The D gene is left open where the match is weak. Only some rows state a clone size, as once, few, many or a class for expanded clones.

TRBJ2-5 many TRBD2 TRBV29-1 CSVEMGLAGVEETQYF TGCAGCGTTGAGATGGGACTAGCGGGAGTTGAAGAGACCCAGTACTTC
TRBJ2-1 many TRBD2 TRBV28 CASTIAGGYNEQFF TGTGCCAGCACCATAGCGGGAGGGTACAATGAGCAGTTCTTC
TRBJ2-5 many TRBD2 TRBV13 CASSLRTSGLETQYF TGTGCCAGCAGCCTGAGGACTAGCGGGCTAGAGACCCAGTACTTC
TRBJ2-7 many TRBD2 TRBV28 CASEGASGTGGRTGEQYF TGTGCTTCCGAGGGGGCTAGCGGGACCGGAGGGCGAACGGGAGAGCAGTACTTC
TRBJ2-5 many TRBD1 TRBV6-6 CASSSPRQGAETQYF TGTGCCAGCAGTTCCCCTAGACAGGGGGCAGAGACCCAGTACTTC
TRBJ2-7 few TRBD1 TRBV20-1 CSARDSLDRWSYEQYF TGCAGTGCTAGAGATTCCTTGGACAGGTGGAGTTACGAGCAGTACTTC
TRBJ2-2 NA TRBD1 TRBV4-1 CASSLRTGTNTGELFF TGCGCCAGCAGCCTTAGGACAGGGACGAACACCGGGGAGCTGTTTTTT
TRBJ2-5 NA NA TRBV9 CASSVSVRETQYF TGTGCCAGCAGCGTATCGGTCCGGGAGACCCAGTACTTC
TRBJ2-3 NA NA TRBV3-1 CASSQGRRRPDTQYF TGTGCCAGCAGCCAAGGTCGAAGGCGCCCAGATACGCAGTATTTT
TRBJ2-4 NA TRBD2 TRBV12-3/TRBV12-4 CASRNLAGVAKNIQYF TGTGCCAGCAGAAACTTAGCGGGAGTAGCCAAAAACATTCAGTACTTC
TRBJ2-1 many NA TRBV30 CAWSGLRGNEQFF TGTGCCTGGAGTGGCTTGAGGGGCAATGAGCAGTTCTTC
TRBJ1-5 many TRBD1 TRBV12-5 CASGLVLGAEQGVNQPQHF TGTGCTAGTGGTTTGGTACTCGGTGCCGAGCAGGGGGTCAATCAGCCCCAGCATTTT
TRBJ2-1 NA TRBD2 TRBV6-5 CASSCDRGSGLNSNEQFF TGTGCCAGCAGTTGCGATCGCGGGAGTGGTCTCAATTCCAATGAGCAGTTCTTC
TRBJ2-1 NA TRBD2 TRBV4-1 CASSQDTQRGPYNEQFF TGCGCCAGCAGCCAAGATACCCAGCGGGGCCCCTACAATGAGCAGTTCTTC
TRBJ2-5 many NA TRBV5-4 CASSLDETQYF TGTGCCAGCAGCTTGGACGAGACCCAGTACTTC
TRBJ2-7 medium-sized NA TRBV29-1 CSVEVARAGEQYF TGCAGCGTTGAAGTAGCCCGGGCTGGAGAGCAGTACTTC
TRBJ2-2 many TRBD2 TRBV2 CASSAGLAGRNTGELFF TGTGCCAGCAGCGCGGGACTAGCGGGACGTAACACCGGGGAGCTGTTTTTT
TRBJ2-7 many TRBD2 TRBV28 CASSPPWTSATYEQYF TGTGCCAGCAGCCCTCCGTGGACTAGCGCGACCTACGAGCAGTACTTC
TRBJ2-3 many NA TRBV12-3/TRBV12-4 CASSFRGDTQYF TGTGCCAGCAGTTTCAGGGGAGATACGCAGTATTTT
TRBJ2-5 few TRBD2 TRBV20-1 CSAGRENNEETQYF TGCAGTGCTGGGCGGGAGAATAACGAGGAGACCCAGTACTTC
TRBJ2-6 many TRBD1 TRBV6-2/TRBV6-3 CASSPLGQGASGANVLTF TGTGCCAGCAGTCCCCTGGGACAGGGGGCGTCTGGGGCCAACGTCCTGACTTTC
TRBJ2-3 many NA TRBV9 CASSVESGTITDTQYF TGTGCCAGCAGCGTAGAGAGCGGGACAATCACAGATACGCAGTATTTT
TRBJ2-3 many NA TRBV7-9 CASSPTIGMQSTDTQYF TGTGCCAGCAGCCCCACCATAGGAATGCAATCCACAGATACGCAGTATTTT
TRBJ2-1 many TRBD2 TRBV18 CASSRLAGDNEQFF TGTGCCAGCTCACGTCTAGCGGGGGACAATGAGCAGTTCTTC
TRBJ2-2 many NA TRBV4-2 CASSQEAGAGELFF TGTGCCAGCAGCCAAGAGGCGGGTGCCGGGGAGCTGTTTTTT
TRBJ2-7 many TRBD1 TRBV20-1 CSAKGQGVEQYF TGCAGTGCTAAGGGACAGGGGGTCGAGCAGTACTTC
TRBJ2-3 many NA TRBV3-1 CASSPQVAASTDTQYF TGTGCCAGCAGCCCCCAGGTAGCGGCTAGCACAGATACGCAGTATTTT
TRBJ2-1 many TRBD1 TRBV6-2/TRBV6-3 CASSYGGTGYNEQFF TGTGCCAGCAGTTACGGGGGGACAGGGTACAATGAGCAGTTCTTC
TRBJ2-3 many NA TRBV6-5 CASSPRYSTDTQYF TGTGCCAGCAGTCCGAGGTATAGCACAGATACGCAGTATTTT
TRBJ2-1 many NA TRBV6-6 CASRVGFNEQFF TGTGCCAGCAGGGTGGGATTCAATGAGCAGTTCTTC
TRBJ2-7 few TRBD2 TRBV20-1 CSATGLASTYEQYF TGCAGTGCAACCGGACTAGCGTCTACCTACGAGCAGTACTTC
TRBJ2-1 many TRBD1 TRBV7-8 CASSWATGGSDEQFF TGTGCCAGCAGCTGGGCGACAGGGGGAAGCGATGAGCAGTTCTTC
TRBJ2-3 few TRBD1 TRBV7-2 CASSPSSGQGADTQYF TGTGCCAGCAGCCCCTCCTCAGGACAGGGCGCAGATACGCAGTATTTT
TRBJ2-5 many NA TRBV11-1 CASSLTSRETQYF TGTGCCAGCAGCCTAACATCTCGAGAGACCCAGTACTTC
TRBJ2-3 many NA TRBV6-2/TRBV6-3 CASRLLTTDTQYF TGTGCCAGCAGACTTCTGACGACAGATACGCAGTATTTT
TRBJ2-7 many NA TRBV11-2 CASSLLLGQGESYEQYF TGTGCCAGCAGCCTCCTGTTGGGTCAGGGAGAATCCTACGAGCAGTACTTC
TRBJ2-3 many NA TRBV20-1 CSATGETTDTQYF TGCAGTGCTACGGGAGAGACCACAGATACGCAGTATTTT
TRBJ1-1 few NA TRBV2 CASSVSRNTEAFF TGTGCCAGCAGTGTTTCCAGGAACACTGAAGCTTTCTTT
TRBJ2-5 NA NA TRBV11-1 CASSKSETQYF TGTGCCAGCAGCAAGAGCGAGACCCAGTACTTC
TRBJ2-5 NA TRBD2 TRBV7-2 CASSSLPPGLAGETQYF TGTGCCAGCAGCTCACTACCACCGGGACTAGCGGGAGAGACCCAGTACTTC
TRBJ1-2 many TRBD1 TRBV20-1 CSAKQGERGSYGYTF TGCAGTGCCAAACAGGGGGAGCGGGGATCTTATGGCTACACCTTC
TRBJ2-3 many TRBD2 TRBV20-1 CSATGLAGAFTDTQYF TGCAGTGCTACCGGACTAGCGGGAGCCTTCACAGATACGCAGTATTTT
TRBJ2-3 many NA TRBV20-1 CSARDPGLSGTDTQYF TGCAGTGCTAGAGACCCGGGGCTCAGTGGCACAGATACGCAGTATTTT
TRBJ2-3 NA TRBD2 TRBV19 CASSAGTSGGMTDTQYF TGTGCCAGTAGTGCCGGGACTAGCGGGGGTATGACAGATACGCAGTATTTT
TRBJ2-3 many TRBD2 TRBV29-1 CSVPKGAGITDTQYF TGCAGCGTTCCGAAAGGAGCGGGGATCACAGATACGCAGTATTTT
TRBJ2-3 many TRBD2 TRBV7-2 CASSLDRLAGADTQYF TGTGCCAGCAGCTTAGATCGACTAGCGGGAGCAGATACGCAGTATTTT
TRBJ2-1 many NA TRBV11-2 CASRGQAYNEQFF TGTGCCAGCAGGGGTCAGGCCTACAATGAGCAGTTCTTC
TRBJ2-7 few NA TRBV12-3/TRBV12-4 CASSSGALDEQYF TGTGCCAGCAGTTCAGGGGCCCTGGACGAGCAGTACTTC
TRBJ2-1 many TRBD2 TRBV27 CASSLNRGRGNEQFF TGTGCCAGCAGTTTAAACCGCGGGAGGGGCAATGAGCAGTTCTTC
TRBJ2-5 many TRBD2 TRBV7-8 CASSLVRLAGGKETQYF TGTGCCAGCAGCTTAGTCCGTCTAGCGGGAGGGAAGGAGACCCAGTACTTC
TRBJ2-2 many NA TRBV6-5 CASSYSFSAGPGELFF TGTGCCAGCAGTTACTCGTTCAGCGCGGGCCCCGGGGAGCTGTTTTTT
TRBJ2-5 NA TRBD1 TRBV15 CATSRDWTGEETQYF TGTGCCACCAGCAGAGATTGGACAGGGGAAGAGACCCAGTACTTC